The sequence of this TCR beta chain was determined in a study of CD8+CD57+ T cells in acquired aplastic anemia. According to the study, genomic DNA was the template for TCR beta VDJ and CDR3 profiling. TCRdb itself ran the reads through MiXCR, one entry per CDR3 protein. The sample contains about 160,000 distinct CDR3 sequences, over 70% of which appear only once. CDR1 is LNHNV and CDR2 is YYDKDF in the germline V gene (reference sequence). The CDR3 runs to 14 residues. Trimming pared 1 base from V and 8 bases from J, leaving 12 bases between. Only patients with CD8+CD57+ cell expansion on flow cytometry were chosen for sequencing.

The sequenced sample was sorted CD4+, CD8+, or CD8+CD57+ T cells (not recorded which) from PBMCs. The rearrangement uses TRBV15 and TRBJ2-1, with D uncertain. The sequence derives from a human donor with aplastic anemia. CDR3 bases: TGTGCCACCAGCAGAGCCCAAGTTGGGGATGAGCAGTTCTTC. Encoded protein: CATSRAQVGDEQFF.